These 13 T cell receptor beta chains were sequenced from one sample in a study of CD8+CD57+ T cells in acquired aplastic anemia. In patients chosen for sequencing, flow cytometry had shown CD8+CD57+ cell expansion. The template used for profiling TCR beta VDJ and CDR3 was genomic DNA. TCRdb itself ran the reads through MiXCR, one entry per CDR3 protein. Of 160,000 or so distinct CDR3 sequences in the sample, roughly 48% were seen once. The sequencing sample was made of sorted CD4+, CD8+, or CD8+CD57+ T cells (not recorded which) from PBMCs. These receptors all stem from a human donor with aplastic anemia.

At least ten counts were recorded for this clonotype. The rearrangement joins TRBV5-1 to TRBJ1-2; 8 positions agree with TRBD1. CDR3 size: 14 residues. Germline CDR1 and CDR2: SGHRS and YFSETQ. With 1 base clipped from V and 8 bases from J, the junction kept 7 bases outside the gene matches. For the CDR3, the DNA is TGCGCCAGCAGCTTGTCGCAGGGGGCAGGGGGCTACACCTTC. Protein product: CASSLSQGAGGYTF. The full variable domain, its missing parts supplied by reference TRBV5-1 and TRBJ1-2, is KAGVTQTPRYLIKTRGQQVTLSCSPISGHRSVSWYQQTPGQGLQFLFEYFSETQRNKGNFPGRFSGRQFSNSRSEMNVSTLELGDSALYLCASSLSQGAGGYTFGSGTRLTVV.

This clonotype came up a few times. This chain uses TRBV30 with TRBJ2-3; TRBD1 matches at 8 bases. Per the germline V gene, CDR1 is GTSNPN and CDR2 is SVGIG (reference sequence). This CDR3 has 10 residues. Unmatched junction bases numbered 8, after V lost 7 bases and J lost 14 bases. CDR3 in amino acids: CALYEDRAYF. Here the CDR3 DNA reads TGTGCCTTATATGAGGACAGGGCGTATTTT. The entire variable domain, with the rest obtained from reference TRBV30 and TRBJ2-3, is as follows: SQTIHQWPATLVQPVGSPLSLECTVEGTSNPNLYWYRQAAGRGLQLLFYSVGIGQISSEVPQNLSASRPQDRQFILSSKKLLLSDSGFYLCALYEDRAYFGPGTRLTVL.

In regard to this clonotype: This clone may be a read error of a much larger clone one base away. The V call is TRBV5-1, the J call TRBJ2-5; D not certain. Germline loops: CDR1 SGHRS, CDR2 YFSETQ. This CDR3 contains 11 residues. The CDR3 sequence is CASSFQETQHF. CDR3 DNA: TGCGCCAGCAGCTTCCAAGAGACCCAGCACTTC.

The chain is built from TRBV29-1 and TRBJ1-2; 12 nucleotides agree with TRBD1. CDR1 is SQVTM and CDR2 is ANQGSEA in the germline V gene. The CDR3 is 13 amino acids. V dropped 6 bases and J dropped 8; count of bases not matched to a gene: 7. CDR3 protein: CSVPGQGALGYTF. For the CDR3, the DNA is TGCAGCGTGCCGGGACAGGGGGCCTTAGGCTACACCTTC.

There are many counts of this clonotype. The gene calls are TRBV2 and TRBJ2-5, with 11 bases fitting TRBD1. The CDR3 sequence is 16 residues long. J gave up 5 bases and V 6 bases, and 11 bases lay outside the gene matches. Looked up from germline, CDR1 is SNHLY and CDR2 is FYNNEI. The CDR3 here is CASRDGGQGAGETQYF. In nucleotides, the CDR3 is TGTGCCAGCAGGGACGGAGGACAGGGGGCAGGGGAGACCCAGTACTTC.

This clonotype appeared a few times. Since a much larger clone is just one base distant, this may be a read error. J is TRBJ2-5 and V is TRBV7-6; the match to TRBD1 covers 8 bases. CDR1 and CDR2 (germline): SGHVS, FNYEAQ. CDR3 size: 14 residues. The junction had 5 bases not matched to a gene; V was cut back by 4 bases and J by 4 bases. CDR3 nucleotide sequence: TGTGCCAGCAGCTACCGACAGGGGAGAGAGACCCAGTACTTC. This encodes CASSYRQGRETQYF.

This clonotype was observed at least ten times. The chain employs TRBV10-3 and TRBJ2-1; 7 positions match TRBD1. The CDR3 is 17 amino acids. The V and J ends lost 0 bases and 5 bases, in that order; junction bases with no gene match: 10. From germline, CDR1 is ENHRY and CDR2 SYGVKD. Here the CDR3 reads CAISESRGRGIDNEQFF. CDR3 DNA: TGTGCCATCAGTGAGTCCCGGGGCAGGGGGATAGACAATGAGCAGTTCTTC.

In its sample, this clonotype was seen many times. CDR3 residues: CASSYSERGLQFF. CDR3 DNA: TGTGCCAGCAGTTACTCCGAGCGGGGCCTACAGTTCTTC. This chain connects TRBV6-2 or TRBV6-3 to TRBJ2-1, with TRBD2 matching over 7 bases. The ends lost 0 bases at V and 13 bases at J; junction bases unmatched: 6. CDR3 length: 13 amino acids. The germline gives CDR1 MNHEY, CDR2 SVGEGT.

This rearrangement joins TRBV19 to TRBJ2-1; 12 nucleotides line up with TRBD2. Germline CDR1 LNHDA, CDR2 SQIVND (reference sequence). The junction had 7 bases not matched to a gene; V was cut back by 6 bases and J by 7 bases. This CDR3 region has 15 residues. The CDR3 DNA reads as TGTGCCAGTAGGGACCGACTAGCGGGAGTAAATGAGCAGTTCTTC. Protein: CASRDRLAGVNEQFF.

This clonotype was observed at least ten times. The chain links TRBV9 to TRBJ1-3, with D unresolved. The germline V and J ends were trimmed by 0 bases and 2 bases, with 6 bases remaining between them. Germline V gene sequence: CDR1 SGDLS, CDR2 YYNGEE. The CDR3 contains 14 residues. CDR3 DNA sequence: TGTGCCAGCAGCGTAGGGGGTACTGGAAACACCATATATTTT. Encoded protein: CASSVGGTGNTIYF. The variable domain in full, completed from reference TRBV9 and TRBJ1-3, reads DSGVTQTPKHLITATGQRVTLRCSPRSGDLSVYWYQQSLDQGLQFLIQYYNGEERAKGNILERFSAQQFPDLHSELNLSSLELGDSALYFCASSVGGTGNTIYFGEGSWLTVV.

The chain uses TRBV9 and TRBJ2-7; 15 nucleotides line up with TRBD2. Germline-derived CDR1 and CDR2 are SGDLS and YYNGEE. J gave up 4 bases and V 4 bases, and 3 bases lay outside the gene matches. There are 15 residues in the CDR3. In DNA, the CDR3 is TGTGCCAGCAGCTTGGGACTAGCGGGAGGTTACGAGCAGTACTTC. Protein product: CASSLGLAGGYEQYF.

The chain couples TRBV15 to TRBJ1-1; no reliable D call. Trimming took off 6 bases at V and 5 bases at J, with 13 bases between the two ends. The CDR3 consists of 13 residues. Germline V lookup: CDR1 LNHNV, CDR2 YYDKDF (reference sequence). CDR3 residues: CATSQSLRTEAFF. CDR3 coding DNA: TGTGCCACCAGTCAGTCCTTAAGAACTGAAGCTTTCTTT.

This sequence joins TRBV24-1 and TRBJ2-2, with D hard to call. In germline, CDR1 is KGHDR, CDR2 SFDVKD. Deletions cut 4 bases from V and 7 bases from J, with 9 bases between. The CDR3 is 13 amino acids. CDR3 DNA sequence: TGTGCCACCAGTGAGTACTTCGACGGGGAGCTGTTTTTT. This gives the protein CATSEYFDGELFF.